This T cell receptor beta chain comes out of a study of tumor-infiltrating lymphocytes in oesophageal squamous cell carcinoma. Counting both end residues, the CDR3 totals 12 amino acids. Germline V gene data show CDR1 as SGHTA and CDR2 as FQGTGA. TCRdb processed the PCR reads anew with MiXCR; each CDR3 protein has one entry. Of some 6,700 distinct CDR3 sequences listed, just over 14% are singletons. This clonotype was observed a few times. This CDR3 fails to terminate in the conserved phenylalanine or tryptophan, so it likely reflects a read error. The limits of the CDR3 on the DNA are not certain, so only TCRdb's listed CDR3 is given.

The origin of this receptor is a male donor with esophageal squamous cell carcinoma. The chain joins TRBV7-3 to TRBJ2-1; TRBD1 was called by the table and not checked on the DNA. Sequenced sample: esophageal tumor tissue. The CDR3: CASSLWKRQGNL.